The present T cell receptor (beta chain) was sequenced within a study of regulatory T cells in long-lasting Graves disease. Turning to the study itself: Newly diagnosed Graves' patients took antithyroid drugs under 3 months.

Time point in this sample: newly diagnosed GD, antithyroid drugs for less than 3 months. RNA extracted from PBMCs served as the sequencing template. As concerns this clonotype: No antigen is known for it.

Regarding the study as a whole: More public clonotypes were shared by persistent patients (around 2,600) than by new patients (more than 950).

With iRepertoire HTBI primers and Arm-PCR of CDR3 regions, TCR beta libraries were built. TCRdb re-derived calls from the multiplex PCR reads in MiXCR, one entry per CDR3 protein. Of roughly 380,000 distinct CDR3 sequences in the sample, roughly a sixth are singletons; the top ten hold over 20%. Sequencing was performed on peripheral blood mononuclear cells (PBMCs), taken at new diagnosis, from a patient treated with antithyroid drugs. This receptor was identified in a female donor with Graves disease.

CDR3 in amino acids: CASSQAVSGRGPLRLGNEQFF. CDR3 in DNA: TGCGCCAGCAGCCAAGCGGTGAGCGGGAGAGGGCCGTTAAGACTTGGCAATGAGCAGTTCTTC. The chain carries TRBV4-3 and TRBJ2-1; the match to TRBD2 covers 8 bases. J lost 6 bases, V lost 1 base, and 23 bases had no gene match. This CDR3 is 21 amino acids long. CDR1 is LGHNA and CDR2 is YSLEER in the germline V gene.